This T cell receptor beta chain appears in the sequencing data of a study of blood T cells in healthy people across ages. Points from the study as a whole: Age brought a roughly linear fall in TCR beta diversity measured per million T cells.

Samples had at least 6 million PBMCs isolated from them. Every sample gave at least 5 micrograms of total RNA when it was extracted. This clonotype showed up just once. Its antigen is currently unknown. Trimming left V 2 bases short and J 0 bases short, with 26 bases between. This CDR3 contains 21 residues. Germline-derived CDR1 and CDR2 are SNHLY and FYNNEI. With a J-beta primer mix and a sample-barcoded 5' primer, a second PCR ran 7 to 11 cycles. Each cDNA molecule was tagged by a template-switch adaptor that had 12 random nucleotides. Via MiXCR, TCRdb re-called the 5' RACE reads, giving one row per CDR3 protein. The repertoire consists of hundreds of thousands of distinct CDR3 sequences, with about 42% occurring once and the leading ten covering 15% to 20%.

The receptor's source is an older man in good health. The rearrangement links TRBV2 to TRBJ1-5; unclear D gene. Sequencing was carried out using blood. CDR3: CASSEILGRSFQTDSNQPQHF. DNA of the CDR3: TGTGCCAGCAGTGAAATTTTGGGCAGATCGTTCCAAACAGATAGCAATCAGCCCCAGCATTTT.